The clone carrying this T cell receptor (beta chain) was seen a few times. This sample was included in a study of T cells in Graves' hyperthyroidism and ophthalmopathy. Study-wide context: At initial diagnosis, before any treatment had begun, peripheral blood was obtained.

RNA transcripts served as the template for amplifying TCR beta CDR3 regions. Carried out on the TCR CDR3, a first-round RT-PCR used the HTBI primer set. TCRdb re-derived calls from the multiplex PCR reads in MiXCR, one entry per CDR3 protein. The sample yields 690,000 or so distinct CDR3 sequences, approximately 19% seen once. Germline V gene sequence: CDR1 DFQATT, CDR2 SNEGSKA (reference sequence). Trimming left V 1 base short and J 7 bases short, with 8 bases between. This CDR3 is built from 12 residues. The chain links TRBV20-1 to TRBJ2-1, with TRBD1 as a possible D gene (5 bases). Material: blood. The receptor's source is a woman between 50 and 59 years old with Graves' hyperthyroidism that later progressed to Graves' ophthalmopathy. CDR3 nucleotides: TGCAGTGCTAGAGTAACAGGAAATGAGCAGTTCTTC. Translation gives CSARVTGNEQFF.